This T cell receptor beta chain is drawn from a study of cytomegalovirus exposure and HLA in healthy donors. Study in general: A prior analysis found around 110 million unique TCR beta sequences from around 190 million T cells. Findings and caveats of the study: One variant, a missense change in DCLRE1C, was linked in a later analysis to TCR beta V- and J-gene trimming.

This CDR3 spans 16 amino acids. The V end was cut by 4 bases, the J end by 3 bases, with 16 bases between. Germline V lookup: CDR1 LGHNA, CDR2 YSLEER. Note on this clone: Its target is unknown.

Researchers ran the PCR with 60 Vbeta and 13 Jbeta primers. Only in-frame clones appear in the TCRdb table, and some are missing; sequencing was by immunoSEQ multiplex PCR. Seen here are 120,000 or so clones, 70% to 75% observed once, and the top ten hold around 4.2%. V usage is TRBV4-3 and J usage is TRBJ2-1; possibly TRBD2 for D (7 bases). The source is a woman between 35 and 50 years old in good health and CMV-seronegative. Sequencing was done on a sample of PBMCs. CDR3 in amino acids: CASSLVGGGYYNEQFF. CDR3 bases: TGCGCCAGCAGCCTCGTGGGGGGGGGCTACTACAATGAGCAGTTCTTC.